This T cell receptor beta chain was recovered during a study of OX40 agonist ivuxolimab in advanced cancers. Study conclusions and caveats: Dose levels from 0.1 to 3.0 mg/kg saw CD4+ and CD8+ blood T cells expand clonally by week 6.

The repertoire was sequenced with immunoSEQ multiplex PCR; TCRdb's copy has only in-frame clones and lacks some. The sample shows under 85,000 clones, over 85% of them seen only once. Collection of blood occurred at baseline, at cycle 4 day 1, and at cycle 7 day 1. Of note for this clone: The antigen is undetermined.

The CDR3 runs 13 residues. Germline V gives CDR1 SGDLS, CDR2 YYNGEE. Trimming cost V 0 bases and J 6 bases, with 6 bases left between them. Source: CD4+ or CD8+ T cells sorted from blood, taken in a trial of the OX40 agonist ivuxolimab. This clonotype was obtained from an adult with an advanced solid tumor such as melanoma, head and neck, liver or kidney cancer. The chain has TRBV9 and TRBJ1-4; D gene uncertain. In DNA form, the CDR3 reads TGTGCCAGCAGCGTAGCTTTAGATGAAAAACTGTTTTTT. Protein product: CASSVALDEKLFF. The whole variable domain, remainder taken from reference TRBV9 and TRBJ1-4, is DSGVTQTPKHLITATGQRVTLRCSPRSGDLSVYWYQQSLDQGLQFLIQYYNGEERAKGNILERFSAQQFPDLHSELNLSSLELGDSALYFCASSVALDEKLFFGSGTQLSVL.